These T cell receptor beta chains were read from a single sample in a study of OX40 agonist ivuxolimab in advanced cancers. Sequencing was performed with immunoSEQ multiplex PCR; in TCRdb, only in-frame clones are kept and a portion is missing. The data show 100,000 to 150,000 clones, about 93% seen once. Sequenced here: CD4+ or CD8+ T cells sorted from blood, sampled in a trial of the OX40 agonist ivuxolimab. Receptor source: an adult with an advanced solid tumor such as melanoma, head and neck, liver or kidney cancer. Both conserved end residues are trimmed from each CDR3.

v_call	j_call	cdr3_aa
TRBV7-9	TRBJ2-4	ASSPLAKNIQY
TRBV18	TRBJ1-2	ASSGRDTKLHAYGYT
TRBV29-1	TRBJ2-3	SVEWAGRTDTQY
TRBV18	TRBJ1-1	ASSPMRTEAF
TRBV9	TRBJ1-4	ASSVLATNEKLF
TRBV9	TRBJ2-5	ASSVDPTGRETQY
TRBV9	TRBJ1-1	ASSAGTHEAF
TRBV6-5	TRBJ2-7	ASSSAGSSYEQY
TRBV9	TRBJ2-2	ASSAGNTNTGELF
TRBV19	TRBJ1-6	ASSPRQVYNSPLH
TRBV18	TRBJ2-7	ASSLRTGQSYEQY
TRBV6-5	TRBJ2-7	ASSYRTTYEQY
TRBV10-3	TRBJ1-5	AISESGRGSNQPQH
TRBV6-1	TRBJ1-3	ASRPGLGNTIY
TRBV4-3	TRBJ1-1	ASSRSGRRLNTEAF
TRBV10-3	TRBJ1-2	AISGGTGQLLLYGYT
TRBV5-1	TRBJ2-3	ASSLVLQASTDTQY
TRBV7-2	TRBJ1-6	ASSPGQGGNSPLH
TRBV5-1	TRBJ2-1	ASSFSTTSGRAWF
TRBV7-2	TRBJ2-7	ASARTGINYEQY